These T cell receptor beta chains were read from a single sample in a study of blood T cell repertoires in COVID-19. This table comes from immunoSEQ multiplex PCR, and its TCRdb copy is limited to in-frame clones, with some not included. The table includes 100,000 to 150,000 clones, roughly 80% detected once. The sequenced sample was peripheral blood. The receptors were sampled from a human donor in a cohort sampled during active COVID-19. Both conserved end residues are part of each CDR3. A D gene is named only where the DNA matches it firmly. Size is stated for part of the rows, as once, few or many counts, or as a class when the clone is expanded.

-,TRBV3-1/TRBV3-2,TRBD1,TRBJ2-5,CASSRRLGGQQETQYF,TGTGCCAGCAGCCGGCGTTTAGGGGGCCAACAAGAGACCCAGTACTTC
-,TRBV1,-,TRBJ2-3,CTSSQDASGVEDTQYF,TGCACCAGCAGCCAAGACGCCTCGGGAGTGGAAGATACGCAGTATTTT
-,TRBV28,-,TRBJ1-4,CASSEGRATNEKLFF,TGTGCCAGCAGTGAGGGGAGGGCAACTAATGAAAAACTGTTTTTT
-,TRBV13,-,TRBJ2-7,CASSPRGHEQYF,TGTGCCAGCAGCCCCAGGGGACACGAGCAGTACTTC
-,TRBV21-1,-,TRBJ1-1,CASSKARRGVNTEAFF,TGTGCCAGCAGCAAAGCGAGGAGGGGAGTGAACACTGAAGCTTTCTTT
-,TRBV30,-,TRBJ2-7,CAWSAGGYEQYF,TGTGCCTGGAGTGCTGGCGGGTACGAGCAGTACTTC
-,TRBV24-1,-,TRBJ2-7,CATIRTGHPKSYEQYF,TGTGCCACCATCAGAACGGGACACCCAAAGTCCTACGAGCAGTACTTC
-,TRBV11-2,TRBD1,TRBJ1-2,CASSLAGQAANYGYTF,TGTGCCAGCAGCTTAGCGGGACAGGCCGCCAACTATGGCTACACCTTC
few,TRBV5-1,-,TRBJ1-2,CASSFQGDYGYTF,TGCGCCAGCAGCTTCCAAGGGGACTATGGCTACACCTTC
-,TRBV2,-,TRBJ1-2,CASTGEGSYGYTF,TGTGCCAGCACGGGAGAGGGGTCGTATGGCTACACCTTC
-,TRBV29-1,TRBD1,TRBJ2-7,CSVEGGQGGREQYF,TGCAGCGTTGAAGGGGGACAGGGAGGACGCGAGCAGTACTTC
-,TRBV9,-,TRBJ1-3,CASSVAESGPPDTIYF,TGTGCCAGCAGCGTAGCTGAGAGCGGCCCACCGGACACCATATATTTT
-,TRBV4-1,TRBD2,TRBJ2-5,CASSGTSGGGYQETQYF,TGCGCCAGCAGCGGGACTAGCGGGGGGGGGTACCAAGAGACCCAGTACTTC
-,TRBV12-3/TRBV12-4,-,TRBJ2-5,CASSPGQGTQYF,TGTGCCAGCTCTCCCGGGCAGGGGACCCAGTACTTC
-,TRBV5-1,-,TRBJ1-2,CASSLGSTLNYGYTF,TGCGCCAGCAGCTTGGGTTCCACTCTCAACTATGGCTACACCTTC
once,TRBV4-1,TRBD1,TRBJ1-1,CASRKGAVNTEAFF,TGCGCCAGCAGAAAGGGGGCAGTGAACACTGAAGCTTTCTTT
-,TRBV19,-,TRBJ1-5,CASSMYGEGTQPQHF,TGTGCCAGTAGTATGTATGGGGAGGGGACTCAGCCCCAGCATTTT
once,TRBV5-6,-,TRBJ2-2,CASSSQALRGTGELFF,TGTGCCAGCAGCTCCCAGGCCCTCCGGGGCACCGGGGAGCTGTTTTTT
-,TRBV2,-,TRBJ1-1,CASSEDQVNTEAFF,TGTGCCAGCAGTGAAGACCAGGTGAACACTGAAGCTTTCTTT
-,TRBV5-1,TRBD1,TRBJ2-7,CASTGGREQYF,TGCGCCAGCACAGGGGGCAGGGAGCAGTACTTC
-,TRBV4-1,-,TRBJ1-5,CASSQSDRNQPQHF,TGCGCCAGCAGCCAATCTGACAGGAATCAGCCCCAGCATTTT
-,TRBV28,-,TRBJ2-7,CASSFYRAGGYEQYF,TGTGCCAGCAGTTTCTATAGGGCAGGGGGGTACGAGCAGTACTTC
-,TRBV6-5,TRBD2,TRBJ2-7,CASRRSTSGSYEQYF,TGTGCCAGCAGACGATCGACTAGCGGCTCCTACGAGCAGTACTTC
-,TRBV9,-,TRBJ1-1,CASSPNRGNTEAFF,TGTGCCAGCAGCCCTAATCGGGGGAACACTGAAGCTTTCTTT
-,TRBV2,-,TRBJ2-6,CATARSSGANVLTF,TGTGCCACCGCCCGGAGCTCTGGGGCCAACGTCCTGACTTTC